The clone carrying this TCR beta chain was recorded many times. Diagnoses were established using clinical symptoms, serum thyroxine and TRAb, thyroid ultrasound and orbital computed tomography. Authors of the study amplified TCR beta CDR3 regions from RNA transcripts. Initially, a first-round RT-PCR of the TCR CDR3 employed the HTBI primer set. MiXCR, run by TCRdb on the multiplex PCR reads, gives a single entry per CDR3 protein. This sample has hundreds of thousands of distinct CDR3 sequences, with about 15% found just once. Germline V gives CDR1 LGHDT, CDR2 YNNKEL (reference sequence). V dropped 3 bases and J dropped 3 bases, with 6 bases sitting between them. The CDR3 extends over 12 amino acids. The data stem from a study of T cells in Graves' hyperthyroidism and ophthalmopathy.

The clonotype comes from a woman aged 25 to 39 with Graves' hyperthyroidism. The sequenced material came from blood. V and J are TRBV3-1 and TRBJ2-7; tentatively, D is TRBD2 (5 bases). The CDR3 DNA reads as TGTGCCAGCAGCCACGGGGTCTACGAGCAGTACTTC. It codes for CASSHGVYEQYF.